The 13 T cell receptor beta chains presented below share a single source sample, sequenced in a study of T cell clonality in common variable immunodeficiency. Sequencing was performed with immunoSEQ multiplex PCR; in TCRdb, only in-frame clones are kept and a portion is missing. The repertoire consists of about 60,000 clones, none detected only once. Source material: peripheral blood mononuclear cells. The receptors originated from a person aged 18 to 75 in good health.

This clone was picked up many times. CDR3 sequence: CASHDRGKNTIYF. The CDR3 DNA, read in part, is TGTGCCAGCCATGACAGGGGAAAAAACACC. V is TRBV28 and J is TRBJ1-3; TRBD1 matches at 8 bases. The read comes to an end 3 residues before the CDR3 does, leaving the germline J gene to fill in the end. The CDR3 has 13 amino acids. Trimming took 8 bases from V and 6 from J; bases not matched to a gene: 6. Germline V gene sequence: CDR1 MDHEN, CDR2 SYDVKM.

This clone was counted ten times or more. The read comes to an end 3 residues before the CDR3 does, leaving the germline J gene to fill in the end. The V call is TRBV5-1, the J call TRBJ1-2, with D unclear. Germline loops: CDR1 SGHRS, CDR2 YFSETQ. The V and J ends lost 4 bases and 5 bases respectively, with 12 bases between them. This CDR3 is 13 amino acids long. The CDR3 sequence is CASSPGGLYGYTF. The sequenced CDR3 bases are TGCGCCAGCAGCCCGGGAGGACTTTATGGC.

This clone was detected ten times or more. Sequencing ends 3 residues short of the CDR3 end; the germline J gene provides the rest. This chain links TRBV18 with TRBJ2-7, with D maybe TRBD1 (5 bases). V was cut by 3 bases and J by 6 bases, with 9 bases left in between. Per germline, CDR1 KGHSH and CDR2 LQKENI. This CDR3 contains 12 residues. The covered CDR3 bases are TGTGCCAGCTCACCCGACAGACTCGAG. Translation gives CASSPDRLE. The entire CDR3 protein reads CASSPDRLEQYF. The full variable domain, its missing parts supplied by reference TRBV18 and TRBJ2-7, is NAGVMQNPRHLVRRRGQEARLRCSPMKGHSHVYWYRQLPEEGLKFMVYLQKENIIDESGMPKERFSAEFPKEGPSILRIQQVVRGDSAAYFCASSPDRLEQYFGPGTRLTVT.

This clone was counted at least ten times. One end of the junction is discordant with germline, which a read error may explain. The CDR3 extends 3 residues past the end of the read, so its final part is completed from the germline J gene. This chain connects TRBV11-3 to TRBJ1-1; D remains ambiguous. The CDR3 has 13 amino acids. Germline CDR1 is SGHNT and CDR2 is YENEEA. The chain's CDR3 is CASSLDHNTEAFF. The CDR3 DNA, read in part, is TGTGCCAGCAGCCTAGACCATAACACTGAA.

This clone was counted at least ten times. The CDR3 here is CASSLAPGFSGNTIYF. The covered CDR3 bases are TGTGCCAGCAGCTTAGCCCCGGGTTTCTCTGGAAACACC. V is TRBV7-8 and J is TRBJ1-3; D ambiguous. The read comes to an end 3 residues before the CDR3 does, leaving the germline J gene to fill in the end. V lost 0 bases, J lost 0 bases, and 9 bases lay in between. CDR1 is SGHVS, CDR2 FQNEAQ, per germline. The CDR3 length is 16 residues.

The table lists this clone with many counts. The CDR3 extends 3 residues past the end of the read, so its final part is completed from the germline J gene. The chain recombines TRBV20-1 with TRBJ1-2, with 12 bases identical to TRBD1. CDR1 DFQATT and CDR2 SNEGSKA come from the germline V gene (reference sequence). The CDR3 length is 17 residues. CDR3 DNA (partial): TGCAGTGCTAGATCCCAAGAGCACCGGGACAGGGGGCGCGGC. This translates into CSARSQEHRDRGRG. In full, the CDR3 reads CSARSQEHRDRGRGYTF.

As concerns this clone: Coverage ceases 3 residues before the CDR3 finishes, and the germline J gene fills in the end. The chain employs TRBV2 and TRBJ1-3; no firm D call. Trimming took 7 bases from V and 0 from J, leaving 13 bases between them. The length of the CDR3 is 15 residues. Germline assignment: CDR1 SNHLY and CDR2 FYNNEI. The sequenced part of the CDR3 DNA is TGTGCCAGCAAAGAGGGCCCCAGCTCTGGAAACACC. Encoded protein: CASKEGPSSGNT. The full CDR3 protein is CASKEGPSSGNTIYF.

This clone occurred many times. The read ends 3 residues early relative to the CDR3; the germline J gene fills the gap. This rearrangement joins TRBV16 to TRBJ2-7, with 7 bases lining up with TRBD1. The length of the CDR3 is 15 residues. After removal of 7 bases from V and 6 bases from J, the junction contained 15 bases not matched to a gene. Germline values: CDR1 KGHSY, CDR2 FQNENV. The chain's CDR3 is CASTATHDRAVEQYF. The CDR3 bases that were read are TGTGCCAGCACCGCTACCCACGACAGGGCGGTCGAG.

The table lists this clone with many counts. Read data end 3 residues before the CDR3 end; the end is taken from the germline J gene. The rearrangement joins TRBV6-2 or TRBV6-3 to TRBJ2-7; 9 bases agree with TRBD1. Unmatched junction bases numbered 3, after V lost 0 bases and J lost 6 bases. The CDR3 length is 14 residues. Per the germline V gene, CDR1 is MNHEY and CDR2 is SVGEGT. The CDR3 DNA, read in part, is TGTGCCAGCAGTTACTCGGGGACAGGGCGCGAG. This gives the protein CASSYSGTGRE. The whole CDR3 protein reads CASSYSGTGREQYF.

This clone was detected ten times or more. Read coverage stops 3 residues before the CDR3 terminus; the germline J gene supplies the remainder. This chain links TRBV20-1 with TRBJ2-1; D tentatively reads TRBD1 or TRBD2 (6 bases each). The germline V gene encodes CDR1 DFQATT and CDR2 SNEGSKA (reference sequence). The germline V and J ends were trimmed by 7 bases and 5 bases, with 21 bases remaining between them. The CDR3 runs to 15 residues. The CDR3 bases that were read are TGCAGTGTGGAGGGGGACGAAACTAGACACAATGAG. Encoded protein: CSVEGDETRHNE. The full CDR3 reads CSVEGDETRHNEQFF.

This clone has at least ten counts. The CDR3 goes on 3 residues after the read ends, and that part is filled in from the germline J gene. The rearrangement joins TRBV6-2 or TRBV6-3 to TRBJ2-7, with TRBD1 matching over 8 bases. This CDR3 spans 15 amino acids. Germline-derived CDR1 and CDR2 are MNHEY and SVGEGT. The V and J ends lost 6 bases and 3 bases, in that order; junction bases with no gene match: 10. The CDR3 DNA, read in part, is TGTGCCAGCAGGGAGGACAGGGACGCGGTCTACGAG. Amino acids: CASREDRDAVYE. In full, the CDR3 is CASREDRDAVYEQYF.

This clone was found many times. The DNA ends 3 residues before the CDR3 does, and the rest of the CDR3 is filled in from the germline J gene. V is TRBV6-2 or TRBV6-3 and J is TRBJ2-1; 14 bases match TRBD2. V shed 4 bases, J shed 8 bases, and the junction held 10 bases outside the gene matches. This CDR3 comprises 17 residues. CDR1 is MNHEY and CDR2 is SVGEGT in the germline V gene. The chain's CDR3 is CASSWGLGTSGSHEQFF. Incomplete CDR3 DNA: TGTGCCAGCAGTTGGGGACTTGGGACTAGCGGGAGCCATGAG.

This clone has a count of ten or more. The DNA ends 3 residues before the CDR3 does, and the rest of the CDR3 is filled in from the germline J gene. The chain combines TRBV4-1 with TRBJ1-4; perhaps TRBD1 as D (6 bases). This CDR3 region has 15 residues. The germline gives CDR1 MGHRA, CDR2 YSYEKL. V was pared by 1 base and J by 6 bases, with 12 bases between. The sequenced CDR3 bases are TGCGCCAGCAGCCAAGTTGAACAGGGTGATGAAAAA. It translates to CASSQVEQGDEK. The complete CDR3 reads CASSQVEQGDEKLFF.